The 15 T cell receptor beta chains given below trace back to one sample, sequenced in a study of shared clonotypes between healthy human individuals. Some clones are missing from TCRdb's copy, which holds only in-frame ones; the method was immunoSEQ multiplex PCR. The sample carries over 2,000,000 clones, roughly 93% recorded once. Naive CD8 cells comprised CD45RO-negative, CCR7-positively selected cells, excluding terminally differentiated effector memory CD45RA+ cells. Sequenced sample: naive CD8+ T cells from PBMCs. The receptors come from a man between 18 and 35 years old in good health. Some clones in this sample may be carry-over from other donors' samples.

This chain links TRBV6-1 with TRBJ1-2; 7 positions agree with TRBD1. The trim removed 3 bases at V and 4 bases at J, leaving 5 bases unmatched. The CDR3 has 14 amino acids. Germline-derived CDR1 and CDR2 are MNHNS and SASEGT. CDR3: CASSESTGAYGYTF. CDR3 in DNA: TGTGCCAGCAGTGAGTCCACAGGGGCCTATGGCTACACCTTC.

A note on this clone: The same CDR3 can be traced to other DNA sequences in this sample. The chain combines TRBV4-3 with TRBJ2-1, with 9 nucleotides matching TRBD2. J was trimmed by 1 base and V by 3 bases; bases with no gene match: 4. Germline V gene sequence: CDR1 LGHNA, CDR2 YSLEER. There are 16 residues in the CDR3. The CDR3 coding sequence is TGCGCCAGCAGCCAGGGAGCGGGAGGATCCTACAATGAGCAGTTCTTC. Translated, it gives CASSQGAGGSYNEQFF.

This chain uses TRBV28 with TRBJ1-5; D might be TRBD1 (6 bases). CDR3 length: 14 residues. Trimming cost V 3 bases and J 4 bases, with 10 bases left between them. The germline CDR1 and CDR2 sequences are MDHEN and SYDVKM. In nucleotides, the CDR3 is TGTGCCAGCAGTTTGATAGGGGGAAATCAGCCCCAGCATTTT. Amino acids: CASSLIGGNQPQHF. Variable domain in full (rest from reference TRBV28 and TRBJ1-5): DVKVTQSSRYLVKRTGEKVFLECVQDMDHENMFWYRQDPGLGLRLIYFSYDVKMKEKGDIPEGYSVSREKKERFSLILESASTNQTSMYLCASSLIGGNQPQHFGDGTRLSIL.

The chain uses TRBV9 and TRBJ2-5; a possible D gene is TRBD2 (6 bases). With 0 bases removed from V and 4 bases from J, the gap between germline ends came to 31 bases. The CDR3 totals 21 residues. Germline values: CDR1 SGDLS, CDR2 YYNGEE. The DNA of the CDR3 is TGTGCCAGCAGCGTAGGATCAACATCATGGGCCCCCAGACTAGATTTAGAGACCCAGTACTTC. Translating gives CASSVGSTSWAPRLDLETQYF. The variable domain in full, with the rest retrieved from reference TRBV9 and TRBJ2-5, is DSGVTQTPKHLITATGQRVTLRCSPRSGDLSVYWYQQSLDQGLQFLIQYYNGEERAKGNILERFSAQQFPDLHSELNLSSLELGDSALYFCASSVGSTSWAPRLDLETQYFGPGTRLLVL.

The CDR3 region is CASSISGPSTGELFF. DNA for the CDR3: TGTGCCAGCAGTATATCTGGCCCTAGCACCGGGGAGCTGTTTTTT. The chain is built from TRBV28 and TRBJ2-2; no clear D. The CDR3 extends over 15 amino acids. V lost 5 bases and J lost 4, with 14 bases in between. Per germline, CDR1 MDHEN and CDR2 SYDVKM.

This chain uses TRBV9 with TRBJ2-3; 10 nucleotides agree with TRBD1. The V segment lost 3 bases and the J segment 4 bases; nucleotides outside the gene matches: 11. The CDR3 loop spans 17 amino acids. Germline V gives CDR1 SGDLS, CDR2 YYNGEE. CDR3 amino acids: CASSGPLTGGRADTQYF. CDR3 bases: TGTGCCAGCAGCGGACCCTTGACAGGGGGCAGGGCAGATACGCAGTATTTT.

The J gene is TRBJ2-7, the V gene TRBV21-1. TRBV21-1 is assigned pseudogene status. The CDR3 is 16 residues long. The CDR3 DNA sequence: TGTGCCAGCAGCAAAGAAACGGGCAGGTTCCCCTACGAGCAGTACTTC. Encoded protein: CASSKETGRFPYEQYF.

This clone was seen once. The rearrangement joins TRBV5-6 to TRBJ2-7, with 7 positions matching TRBD1. This CDR3 has 15 amino acids. V gave up 0 bases and J gave up 3 bases; unmatched junction bases: 6. CDR1 and CDR2 from the germline V gene are SGHDT and YYEEEE. The CDR3 loop reads CASSLAEGAGYEQYF. CDR3 coding DNA: TGTGCCAGCAGCTTGGCCGAGGGGGCGGGCTACGAGCAGTACTTC.

The rearrangement links TRBV28 to TRBJ2-1; unclear D gene. The V gene's germline CDR1 is MDHEN and CDR2 SYDVKM. The CDR3 is made up of 14 amino acids. The V end was cut by 3 bases, the J end by 4 bases, with 10 bases between. For the CDR3, the DNA is TGTGCCAGCAGTTTTGTGTCGGTGTACAATGAGCAGTTCTTC. Its translation is CASSFVSVYNEQFF.

The chain carries TRBV7-3 and TRBJ2-1; TRBD1 might be the D (6 bases). V was cut by 5 bases and J by 3 bases, with 17 bases left in between. The germline V gene has CDR1 SGHTA and CDR2 FQGTGA. The CDR3 is 16 amino acids. The CDR3 nucleotides are TGTGCCAGCAGCCCTCGGGCAGGGGAGTTCTACAATGAGCAGTTCTTC. It yields the protein CASSPRAGEFYNEQFF. The variable domain in full, with the rest retrieved from reference TRBV7-3 and TRBJ2-1, is GAGVSQTPSNKVTEKGKYVELRCDPISGHTALYWYRQSLGQGPEFLIYFQGTGAADDSGLPNDRFFAVRPEGSVSTLKIQRTERGDSAVYLCASSPRAGEFYNEQFFGPGTRLTVL.

This clone occurred once. The V gene is TRBV19, the J gene TRBJ1-4, with TRBD1 matching over 8 bases. The junction had 14 bases not matched to a gene; V was cut back by 3 bases and J by 8 bases. Germline lookup yields CDR1 LNHDA and CDR2 SQIVND (reference sequence). There are 17 residues in the CDR3. The CDR3 region is CASSIFPGQGIGEKLFF. The CDR3 bases are TGTGCCAGTAGTATCTTCCCCGGACAGGGAATAGGAGAAAAACTGTTTTTT.

A single count supports this clone. This sequence joins TRBV15 and TRBJ2-7; TRBD2 matches 8 bases. The CDR3 is 16 amino acids. Per germline, CDR1 LNHNV and CDR2 YYDKDF (reference sequence). Unmatched junction bases numbered 6, after V lost 2 bases and J lost 0 bases. The CDR3 bases are TGTGCCACCAGCAGATTTAAAGGGACTAGCTCCTACGAGCAGTACTTC. Its translation: CATSRFKGTSSYEQYF.

The genes are TRBV6-5 and TRBJ1-2; D is uncertain. The V gene lost 2 bases and the J gene lost 3 bases, with 10 bases spanning the gap. Germline V gene lookup returns CDR1 MNHEY and CDR2 SVGAGI. CDR3 length equals 14 residues. CDR3 residues: CASSYRVVDYGYTF. CDR3 nucleotide sequence: TGTGCCAGCAGTTACAGGGTTGTGGACTATGGCTACACCTTC.

This chain uses TRBV28 with TRBJ1-5; D is undetermined. Germline lookup yields CDR1 MDHEN and CDR2 SYDVKM. CDR3 size: 13 residues. V lost 8 bases and J lost 1, with 9 bases in between. In DNA, the CDR3 is TGTGCCAGCGTCTACCTAAGCAATCAGCCCCAGCATTTT. The encoded protein is CASVYLSNQPQHF.

The genes are TRBV28 and TRBJ2-1; perhaps TRBD2 as D (5 bases). The germline CDR1 and CDR2 sequences are MDHEN and SYDVKM. The CDR3 sequence is 16 residues long. Trimming cost V 1 base and J 0 bases, with 10 bases left between them. In DNA, the CDR3 is TGTGCCAGCAGTTTATTAGGAGGCTACTCCTACAATGAGCAGTTCTTC. This sequence encodes CASSLLGGYSYNEQFF. The complete variable domain, with remaining parts taken from reference TRBV28 and TRBJ2-1, reads DVKVTQSSRYLVKRTGEKVFLECVQDMDHENMFWYRQDPGLGLRLIYFSYDVKMKEKGDIPEGYSVSREKKERFSLILESASTNQTSMYLCASSLLGGYSYNEQFFGPGTRLTVL.